The present T cell receptor beta chain was sequenced within a study of technical replicates of blood from a handful of donors. Germline CDR1 SEHNR, CDR2 FQNEAQ (reference sequence). V dropped 3 bases and J dropped 2; count of bases not matched to a gene: 7. The CDR3 consists of 16 residues. The method was immunoSEQ multiplex PCR; TCRdb's version includes in-frame clones alone and lacks a portion of them. The table shows tens of thousands of clones, with around 94% occurring only once. The V and J genes are TRBV7-9 and TRBJ2-1, with 7 bases lining up with TRBD2. This sequence originates from a human donor in good health. Sequencing used T cells isolated from PBMCs. CDR3 sequence (DNA): TGTGCCAGCAGCTTTAGGGGCGGGAGCCCCTACAATGAGCAGTTCTTC. Protein product: CASSFRGGSPYNEQFF.